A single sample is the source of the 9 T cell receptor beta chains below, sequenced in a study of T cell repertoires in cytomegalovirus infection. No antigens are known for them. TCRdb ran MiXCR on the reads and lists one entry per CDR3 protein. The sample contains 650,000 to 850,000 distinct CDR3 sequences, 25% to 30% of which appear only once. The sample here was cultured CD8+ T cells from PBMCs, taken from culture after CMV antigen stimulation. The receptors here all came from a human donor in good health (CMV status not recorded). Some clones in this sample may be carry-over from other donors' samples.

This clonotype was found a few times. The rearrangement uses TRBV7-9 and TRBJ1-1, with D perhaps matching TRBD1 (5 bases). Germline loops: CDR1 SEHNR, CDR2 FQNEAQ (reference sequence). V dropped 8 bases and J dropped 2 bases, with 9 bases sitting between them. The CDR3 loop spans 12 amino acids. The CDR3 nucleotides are TGTGCCAGCGCCAGGGAAAACACTGAAGCTTTCTTT. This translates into CASARENTEAFF.

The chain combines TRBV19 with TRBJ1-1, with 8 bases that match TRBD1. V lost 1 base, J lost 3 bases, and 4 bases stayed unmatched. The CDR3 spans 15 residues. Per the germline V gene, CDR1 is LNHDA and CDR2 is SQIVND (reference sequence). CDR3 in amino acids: CASSIVLDRDTEAFF. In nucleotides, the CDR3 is TGTGCCAGTAGTATAGTATTGGACAGGGACACTGAAGCTTTCTTT.

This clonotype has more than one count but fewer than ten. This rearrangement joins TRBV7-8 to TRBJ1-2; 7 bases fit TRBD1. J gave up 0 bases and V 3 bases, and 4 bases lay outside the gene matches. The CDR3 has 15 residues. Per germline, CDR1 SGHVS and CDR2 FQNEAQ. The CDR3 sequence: CASSLAGQSNYGYTF. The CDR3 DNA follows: TGTGCCAGCAGCTTGGCGGGACAGTCTAACTATGGCTACACCTTC.

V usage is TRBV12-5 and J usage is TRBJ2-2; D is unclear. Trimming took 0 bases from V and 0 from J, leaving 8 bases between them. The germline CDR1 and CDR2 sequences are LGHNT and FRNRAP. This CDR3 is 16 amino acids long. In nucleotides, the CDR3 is TGTGCTAGTGGTTTGGTAGTCTACCCGAACACCGGGGAGCTGTTTTTT. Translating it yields CASGLVVYPNTGELFF.

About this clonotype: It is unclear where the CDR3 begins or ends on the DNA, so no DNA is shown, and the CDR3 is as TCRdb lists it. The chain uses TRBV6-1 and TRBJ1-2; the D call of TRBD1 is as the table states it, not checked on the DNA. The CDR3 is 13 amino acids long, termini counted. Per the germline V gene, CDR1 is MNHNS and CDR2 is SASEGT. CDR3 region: CASWGSGASDRTF.

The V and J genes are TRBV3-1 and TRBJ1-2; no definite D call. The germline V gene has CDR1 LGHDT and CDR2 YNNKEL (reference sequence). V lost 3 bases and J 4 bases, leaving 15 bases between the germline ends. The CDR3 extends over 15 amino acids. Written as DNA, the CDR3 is TGTGCCAGCAGCCACAAGCCAGGTGTTCTCTATGGCTACACCTTC. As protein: CASSHKPGVLYGYTF.

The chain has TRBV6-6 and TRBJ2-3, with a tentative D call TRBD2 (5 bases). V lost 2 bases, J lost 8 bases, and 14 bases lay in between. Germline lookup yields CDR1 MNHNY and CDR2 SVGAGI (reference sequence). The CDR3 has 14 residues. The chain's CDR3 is CASSYRGSTGTQYF. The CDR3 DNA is TGTGCCAGCAGTTACCGAGGGTCCACGGGTACGCAGTATTTT.

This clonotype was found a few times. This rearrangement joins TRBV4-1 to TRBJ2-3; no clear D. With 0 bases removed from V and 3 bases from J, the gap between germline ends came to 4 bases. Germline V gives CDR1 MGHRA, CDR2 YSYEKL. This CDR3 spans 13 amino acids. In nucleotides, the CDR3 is TGCGCCAGCAGCCAAGATACGACAGATACGCAGTATTTT. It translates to CASSQDTTDTQYF.

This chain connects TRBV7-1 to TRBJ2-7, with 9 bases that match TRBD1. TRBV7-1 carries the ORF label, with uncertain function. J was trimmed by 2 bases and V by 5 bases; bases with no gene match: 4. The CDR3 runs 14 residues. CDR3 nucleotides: TGTGCCAGCAGCGGAACAGGGGGCACCTACGAGCAGTACGTC. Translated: CASSGTGGTYEQYV.